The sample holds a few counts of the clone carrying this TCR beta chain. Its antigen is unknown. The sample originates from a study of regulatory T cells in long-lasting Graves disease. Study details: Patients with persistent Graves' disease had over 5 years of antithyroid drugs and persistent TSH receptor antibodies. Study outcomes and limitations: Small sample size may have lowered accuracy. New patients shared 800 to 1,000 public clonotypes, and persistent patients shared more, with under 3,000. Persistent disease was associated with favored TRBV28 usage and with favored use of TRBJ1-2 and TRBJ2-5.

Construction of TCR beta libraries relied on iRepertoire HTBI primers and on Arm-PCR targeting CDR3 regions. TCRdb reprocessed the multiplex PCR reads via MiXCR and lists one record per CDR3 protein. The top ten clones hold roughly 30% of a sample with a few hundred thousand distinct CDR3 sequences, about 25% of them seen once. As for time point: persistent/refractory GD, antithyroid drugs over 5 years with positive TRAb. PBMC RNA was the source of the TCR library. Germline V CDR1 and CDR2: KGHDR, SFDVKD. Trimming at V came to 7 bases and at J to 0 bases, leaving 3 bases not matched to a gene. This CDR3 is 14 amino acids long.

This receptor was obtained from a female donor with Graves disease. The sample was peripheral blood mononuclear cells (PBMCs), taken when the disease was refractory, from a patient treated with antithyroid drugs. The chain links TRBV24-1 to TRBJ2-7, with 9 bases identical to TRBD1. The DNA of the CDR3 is TGTGCCACCAGGAACAGGGGGCACTCCTACGAGCAGTACTTC. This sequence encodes CATRNRGHSYEQYF.